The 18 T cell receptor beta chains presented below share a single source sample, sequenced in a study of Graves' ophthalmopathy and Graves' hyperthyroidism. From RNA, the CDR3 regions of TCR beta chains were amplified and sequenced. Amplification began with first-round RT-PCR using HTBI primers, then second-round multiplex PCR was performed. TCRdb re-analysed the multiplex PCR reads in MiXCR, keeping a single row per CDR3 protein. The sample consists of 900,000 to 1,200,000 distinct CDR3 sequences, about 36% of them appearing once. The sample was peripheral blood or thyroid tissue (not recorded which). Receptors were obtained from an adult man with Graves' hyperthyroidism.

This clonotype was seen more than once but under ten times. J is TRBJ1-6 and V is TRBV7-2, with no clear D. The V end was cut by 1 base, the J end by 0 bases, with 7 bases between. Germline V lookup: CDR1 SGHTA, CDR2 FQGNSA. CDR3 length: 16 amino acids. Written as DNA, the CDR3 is TGTGCCAGCAGCTTAGGTGGAATCTCCTATAATTCACCCCTCCACTTT. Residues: CASSLGGISYNSPLHF.

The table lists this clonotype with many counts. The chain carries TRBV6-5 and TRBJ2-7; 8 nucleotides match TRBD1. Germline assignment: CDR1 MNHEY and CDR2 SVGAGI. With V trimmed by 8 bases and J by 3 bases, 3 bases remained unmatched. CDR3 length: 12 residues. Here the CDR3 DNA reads TGTGCCAGCGGGACAGGCTACTACGAGCAGTACTTC. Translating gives CASGTGYYEQYF.

The CDR3 nucleotides read TGTGCCAGCAGCCCGCCGGGAGGGGACGGACCCTATGGCTACACCTTC. Translation: CASSPPGGDGPYGYTF. This sequence joins TRBV7-2 and TRBJ1-2; TRBD1 is a possible D gene (5 bases). The CDR3 totals 16 residues. Trimming removed 5 bases at V and 4 bases at J, with 20 bases between. CDR1 and CDR2 (germline): SGHTA, FQGNSA.

The chain's CDR3 is CASSQGIATTGELFF. CDR3 DNA sequence: TGTGCCAGCAGCCAAGGGATAGCGACCACCGGGGAGCTGTTTTTT. The V and J genes are TRBV7-4 and TRBJ2-2, with D perhaps matching TRBD2 (5 bases). CDR1 SGHVT and CDR2 SQSDAQ come from the germline V gene. This CDR3 contains 15 residues. With 5 bases removed from V and 4 bases from J, the gap between germline ends came to 14 bases.

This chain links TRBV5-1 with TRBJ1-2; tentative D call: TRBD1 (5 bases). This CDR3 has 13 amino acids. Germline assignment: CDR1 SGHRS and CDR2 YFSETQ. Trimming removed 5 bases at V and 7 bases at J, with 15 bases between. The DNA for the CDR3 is TGCGCCAGCAGATATACGCAGGGTGGTGGCTACACCTTC. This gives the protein CASRYTQGGGYTF.

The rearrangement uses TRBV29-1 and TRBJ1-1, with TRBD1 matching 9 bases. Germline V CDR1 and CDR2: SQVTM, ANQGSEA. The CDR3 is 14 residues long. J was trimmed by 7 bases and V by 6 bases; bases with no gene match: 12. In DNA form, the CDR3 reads TGCAGCGTAGAAAGCGGACAGGGGTTGGGTGAAGCTTTCTTT. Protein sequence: CSVESGQGLGEAFF.

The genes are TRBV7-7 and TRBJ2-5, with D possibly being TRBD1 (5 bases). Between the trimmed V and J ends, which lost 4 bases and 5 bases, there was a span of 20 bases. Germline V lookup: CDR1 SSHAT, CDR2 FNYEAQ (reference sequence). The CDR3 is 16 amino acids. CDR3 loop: CASSSTAGIDSETQYF. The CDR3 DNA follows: TGTGCCAGCAGCTCAACAGCCGGCATAGACAGTGAGACCCAGTACTTC.

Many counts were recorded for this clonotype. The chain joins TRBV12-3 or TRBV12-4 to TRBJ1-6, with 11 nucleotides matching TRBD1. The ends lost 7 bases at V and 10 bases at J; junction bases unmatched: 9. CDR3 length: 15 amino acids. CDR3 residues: CASKSGQGGRSPLHF. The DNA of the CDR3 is TGTGCCAGCAAATCGGGACAGGGGGGACGATCACCCCTCCACTTT.

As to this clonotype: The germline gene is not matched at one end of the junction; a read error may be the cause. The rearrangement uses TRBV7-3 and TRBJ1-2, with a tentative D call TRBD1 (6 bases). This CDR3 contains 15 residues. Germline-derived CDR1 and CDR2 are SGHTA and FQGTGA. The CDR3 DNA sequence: TGCGCCAGCAGCCGGTCAGGGGTGTCGGTCGGCGGCTACACCTTC. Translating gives CASSRSGVSVGGYTF.

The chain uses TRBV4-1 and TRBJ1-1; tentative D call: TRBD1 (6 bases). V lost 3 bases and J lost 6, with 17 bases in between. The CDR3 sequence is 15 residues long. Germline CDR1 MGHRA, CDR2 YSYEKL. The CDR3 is CASSHFSRGVPEAFF. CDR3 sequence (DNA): TGCGCCAGCAGCCACTTCTCAAGGGGGGTGCCTGAAGCTTTCTTT.

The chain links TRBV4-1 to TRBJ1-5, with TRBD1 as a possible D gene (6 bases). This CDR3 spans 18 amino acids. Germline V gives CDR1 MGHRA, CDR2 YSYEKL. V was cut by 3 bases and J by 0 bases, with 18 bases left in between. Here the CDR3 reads CASSQVLGGPGSNQPQHF. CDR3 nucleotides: TGCGCCAGCAGCCAGGTCTTAGGGGGTCCGGGTAGCAATCAGCCCCAGCATTTT.

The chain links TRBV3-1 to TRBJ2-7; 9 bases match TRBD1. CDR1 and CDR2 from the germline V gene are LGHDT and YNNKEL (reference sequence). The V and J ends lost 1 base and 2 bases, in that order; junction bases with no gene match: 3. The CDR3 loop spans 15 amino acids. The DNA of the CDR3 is TGTGCCAGCAGCCAAGGATACAGGGGGCCCTACGAGCAGTACTTC. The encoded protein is CASSQGYRGPYEQYF.

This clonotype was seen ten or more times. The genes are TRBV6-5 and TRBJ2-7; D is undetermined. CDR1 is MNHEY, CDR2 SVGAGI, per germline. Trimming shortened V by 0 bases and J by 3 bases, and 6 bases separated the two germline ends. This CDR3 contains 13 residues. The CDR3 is CASSYSTGYEQYF. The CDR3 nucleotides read TGTGCCAGCAGTTACTCGACCGGCTACGAGCAGTACTTC.

The CDR3 DNA is TGCGCCAGCAGTGAGTCTAGAACAGCTAACTATGGCTACACCTTC. Translated, it gives CASSESRTANYGYTF. V usage is TRBV10-2 and J usage is TRBJ1-2; D not resolved. This CDR3 has 15 residues. Trimming removed 0 bases at V and 0 bases at J, with 8 bases between. Germline V lookup: CDR1 WSHSY, CDR2 SAAADI.

This CDR3 is CASSPGQALSGNTIYF. In DNA form, the CDR3 reads TGTGCCAGCAGCCCGGGACAAGCGCTCTCTGGAAACACCATATATTTT. The gene calls are TRBV11-2 and TRBJ1-3, with a tentative D call TRBD1 (6 bases). CDR1 and CDR2 (germline): SGHAT, FQNNGV. The CDR3 consists of 16 residues. V shed 5 bases and J shed 0 bases, with 14 bases lying between them.

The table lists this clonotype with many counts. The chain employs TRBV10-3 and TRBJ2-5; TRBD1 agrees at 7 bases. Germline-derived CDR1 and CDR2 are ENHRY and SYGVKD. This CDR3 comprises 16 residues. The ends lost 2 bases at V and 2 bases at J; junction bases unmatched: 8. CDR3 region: CAISEPGQRGQETQYF. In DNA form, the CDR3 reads TGTGCCATCAGTGAGCCGGGACAGCGAGGGCAAGAGACCCAGTACTTC.

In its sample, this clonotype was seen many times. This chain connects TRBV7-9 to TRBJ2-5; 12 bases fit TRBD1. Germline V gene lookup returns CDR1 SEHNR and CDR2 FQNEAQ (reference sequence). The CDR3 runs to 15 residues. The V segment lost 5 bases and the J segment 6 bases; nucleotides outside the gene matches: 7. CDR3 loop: CASSPGQGALKTQYF. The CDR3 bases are TGTGCCAGCAGCCCGGGACAGGGGGCATTGAAGACCCAGTACTTC.

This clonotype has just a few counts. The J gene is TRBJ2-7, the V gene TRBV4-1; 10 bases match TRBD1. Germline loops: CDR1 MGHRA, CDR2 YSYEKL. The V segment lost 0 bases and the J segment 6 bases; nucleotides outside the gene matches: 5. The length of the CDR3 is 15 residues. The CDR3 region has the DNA TGCGCCAGCAGCCAAGACTCGACAGGGGGCTTCGAGCAGTACTTC. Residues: CASSQDSTGGFEQYF.